The TCR beta chain under discussion was sequenced for a study of T cell changes during pregnancy in multiple sclerosis. The CDR3 is made up of 14 amino acids. Germline-derived CDR1 and CDR2 are MNHEY and SMNVEV (reference sequence). The V segment lost 2 bases and the J segment 7 bases; nucleotides outside the gene matches: 4. TCRdb keeps only in-frame clones here, not all; method: immunoSEQ multiplex PCR. The data show about 93,000 clones, with almost 95% seen just once and approximately 2.2% held by the top ten. The material sequenced was peripheral blood, taken after pregnancy. The TCR originated in a female donor with multiple sclerosis, enrolled in a pregnancy study. The chain combines TRBV27 with TRBJ2-1, with TRBD2 matching over 8 bases. The CDR3 region is CASSLHGRVNEQFF. The CDR3, as DNA: TGTGCCAGCAGTTTACACGGGAGGGTAAATGAGCAGTTCTTC.